The 5 T cell receptor beta chains presented below share a single source sample, sequenced in a study of blood T cell dynamics during melanoma immunotherapy. Profiled with immunoSEQ multiplex PCR; TCRdb holds only in-frame clones, not every one. The sample consists of approximately 7,600 clones, approximately 87% of them appearing once. The sample's time point: week 3, after first cycle of checkpoint inhibitor. The starting material was blood, obtained from a patient treated with checkpoint blockade. The receptors were gathered from a human donor with melanoma.

The chain uses TRBV5-6 and TRBJ1-5, with D possibly TRBD1 on 5 matching bases. V lost 7 bases and J 5 bases, leaving 16 bases between the germline ends. Germline lookup yields CDR1 SGHDT and CDR2 YYEEEE. The CDR3 loop spans 14 amino acids. The CDR3 DNA is TGTGCCAGCCCCTGGGGGACGGGCGATCAGCCCCAGCATTTT. Residues: CASPWGTGDQPQHF. The entire variable domain, with the rest obtained from reference TRBV5-6 and TRBJ1-5, is as follows: DAGVTQSPTHLIKTRGQQVTLRCSPKSGHDTVSWYQQALGQGPQFIFQYYEEEERQRGNFPDRFSGHQFPNYSSELNVNALLLGDSALYLCASPWGTGDQPQHFGDGTRLSIL.

This chain connects TRBV14 to TRBJ2-1, with D perhaps TRBD1 or TRBD2 (5 bases each). Germline CDR1 SGHDN, CDR2 FVKESK. The CDR3 covers 15 residues. The V end lost 4 bases, the J end lost 4 bases, and 14 bases lay between the germline ends. The CDR3 spells CASSPIGTRYNEQFF. CDR3 nucleotides: TGTGCCAGCAGCCCAATCGGGACCCGGTACAATGAGCAGTTCTTC.

This clone was counted only a few times. This rearrangement joins TRBV7-2 to TRBJ1-2, with D unresolved. Germline CDR1 reads SGHTA; CDR2 reads FQGNSA. This CDR3 contains 13 residues. V was clipped by 4 bases and J by 7 bases, with 13 bases between them. The CDR3 nucleotides read TGTGCCAGCAGCTCCGCCCTAAGAGGTGGCTACACCTTC. The encoded protein is CASSSALRGGYTF. Based on the CDR3 plus reference TRBV7-2 and TRBJ1-2, the full variable domain is GAGVSQSPSNKVTEKGKDVELRCDPISGHTALYWYRQSLGQGLEFLIYFQGNSAPDKSGLPSDRFSAERTGGSVSTLTIQRTQQEDSAVYLCASSSALRGGYTFGSGTRLTVV.

The chain has TRBV6-5 and TRBJ2-5, with D possibly being TRBD1 (5 bases). CDR1 MNHEY and CDR2 SVGAGI come from the germline V gene. V gave up 0 bases and J gave up 5 bases, with 7 bases separating them. This CDR3 has 13 residues. The CDR3 reads CASSYSWGETQYF. DNA for the CDR3: TGTGCCAGCAGTTACTCGTGGGGCGAGACCCAGTACTTC.

The V gene is TRBV5-1, the J gene TRBJ1-4, with D unresolved. This CDR3 region has 16 residues. Per germline, CDR1 SGHRS and CDR2 YFSETQ. The V gene lost 4 bases and the J gene lost 2 bases, with 15 bases spanning the gap. The CDR3 nucleotides are TGCGCCAGCAGCGTGACTAACAGCTACACTAATGAAAAACTGTTTTTT. It specifies CASSVTNSYTNEKLFF.